Listed below are T cell receptor beta chains from one sample, sequenced in a study of T cell changes during pregnancy in multiple sclerosis. Generated by immunoSEQ multiplex PCR, the TCRdb table keeps only in-frame clones and is missing some. Of around 59,000 clones listed, 93% are singletons. The sample here was CD8+ T cells from peripheral blood mononuclear cells, taken in the second trimester of pregnancy. The receptors were sampled from a female donor with multiple sclerosis, enrolled in a pregnancy study. CDR3s include the opening cysteine and the closing phenylalanine or tryptophan. The order of the fields is clone size, J gene, V gene, D gene, CDR3 DNA, CDR3 protein. D genes are given only for firm matches. Expanded clones get a size class; other rows say once, few or many, or leave the size out.

size: .; J: TRBJ1-5; V: TRBV27; D: TRBD1; DNA: TGTGCCAGCAGTTGGACAGGGGATAGCAATCAGCCCCAGCATTTT; CDR3: CASSWTGDSNQPQHF
size: .; J: TRBJ2-1; V: TRBV4-1; D: .; DNA: TGCGCCAGCAGCCAAGAGTCGTCTTACAATGAGCAGTTCTTC; CDR3: CASSQESSYNEQFF
size: .; J: TRBJ1-5; V: TRBV27; D: .; DNA: TGTGCCAGCAGGCCCACCCCGCGGGACAGCAATCAGCCCCAGCATTTT; CDR3: CASRPTPRDSNQPQHF
size: .; J: TRBJ2-2; V: TRBV9; D: TRBD2; DNA: TGTGCCAGCAGCGTAGTTGGGCTAGCGGGAGGGCCCGTCACCGGGGAGCTGTTTTTT; CDR3: CASSVVGLAGGPVTGELFF
size: .; J: TRBJ1-4; V: TRBV15; D: TRBD1; DNA: TGTGCCACCAGCACGTTGCCGGGACAGGGTAGGGAAAATGAAAAACTGTTTTTT; CDR3: CATSTLPGQGRENEKLFF
size: .; J: TRBJ1-4; V: TRBV29-1; D: .; DNA: TGCAGCGTTGAAGCAGGGGCTATCGGTGAAAAACTGTTTTTT; CDR3: CSVEAGAIGEKLFF
size: .; J: TRBJ2-7; V: TRBV27; D: .; DNA: TGTGCCAGCAGTTTCCACCCGGACAGGAGGGGGACGAGAGACGACGAGCAGTACTTC; CDR3: CASSFHPDRRGTRDDEQYF
size: .; J: TRBJ1-2; V: TRBV5-1; D: TRBD1; DNA: TGCGCCAGCAGCTTGGCCTCGCAGGGGGCTAACTATGGCTACACCTTC; CDR3: CASSLASQGANYGYTF
size: .; J: TRBJ2-5; V: TRBV5-1; D: TRBD2; DNA: TGCGCCAGCAGCTTTCTCAGCGGGGGAGGGGAGACCCAGTACTTC; CDR3: CASSFLSGGGETQYF
size: .; J: TRBJ2-7; V: TRBV10-2; D: TRBD2; DNA: TGCGCCAGCAGAGACCGACTAGCGGGAGTCTACGAGCAGTACTTC; CDR3: CASRDRLAGVYEQYF
size: .; J: TRBJ2-7; V: TRBV9; D: .; DNA: TGTGCCAGCAGCGATAACTACGAGCAGTACTTC; CDR3: CASSDNYEQYF
size: .; J: TRBJ1-2; V: TRBV5-8; D: TRBD1; DNA: TGTGCCAGCAGCCCTAGGGGGCCGGATGGCTACACCTTC; CDR3: CASSPRGPDGYTF
size: .; J: TRBJ1-4; V: TRBV7-9; D: TRBD1; DNA: TGTGCCAGCAGCTTGGGGGACAGAAATAATGAAAAACTGTTTTTT; CDR3: CASSLGDRNNEKLFF
size: .; J: TRBJ1-5; V: TRBV4-3; D: .; DNA: TGCGCCAGCAGCCAAGATCGGGTCCTAAAGCCCCAGCATTTT; CDR3: CASSQDRVLKPQHF
size: .; J: TRBJ2-3; V: TRBV4-1; D: .; DNA: TGCGCCAGCAGCCCTCCGGGACTTCTTAGCACAGATACGCAGTATTTT; CDR3: CASSPPGLLSTDTQYF
size: .; J: TRBJ2-1; V: TRBV21-1; D: .; DNA: TGTGCCAGCGCCAGCGGGGGCCACAATGAGCAGTTCTTC; CDR3: CASASGGHNEQFF
size: .; J: TRBJ1-1; V: TRBV6-5; D: TRBD1; DNA: TGTGCCAGCAGCACACAGGGGTTGAACACTGAAGCTTTCTTT; CDR3: CASSTQGLNTEAFF
size: once; J: TRBJ2-1; V: TRBV9; D: .; DNA: TGTGCCAGCAGCCCAGGGGGAGGTCCAAGCTCCTACAATGAGCAGTTCTTC; CDR3: CASSPGGGPSSYNEQFF
size: .; J: TRBJ2-7; V: TRBV28; D: TRBD1; DNA: TGTGCCAGCAGGCGTAGACAGGGCCGCTCCTACGAGCAGTACTTC; CDR3: CASRRRQGRSYEQYF
size: .; J: TRBJ2-7; V: TRBV18; D: .; DNA: TGTGCCAGCTCACCCCGGGACAACCTCCTCGAGCAGTACTTC; CDR3: CASSPRDNLLEQYF